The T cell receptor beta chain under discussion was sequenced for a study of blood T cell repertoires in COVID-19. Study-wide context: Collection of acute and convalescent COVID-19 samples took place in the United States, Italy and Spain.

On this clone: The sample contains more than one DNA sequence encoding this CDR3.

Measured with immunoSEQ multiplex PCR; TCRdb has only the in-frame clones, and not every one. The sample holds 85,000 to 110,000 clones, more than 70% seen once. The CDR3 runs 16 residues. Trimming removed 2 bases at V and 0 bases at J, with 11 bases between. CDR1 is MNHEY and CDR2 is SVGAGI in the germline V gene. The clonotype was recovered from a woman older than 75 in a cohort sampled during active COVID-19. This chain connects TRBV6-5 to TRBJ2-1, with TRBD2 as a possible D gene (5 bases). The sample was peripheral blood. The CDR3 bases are TGTGCCAGCAGTTACGGCGGGCTAAGCTCCTACAATGAGCAGTTCTTC. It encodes CASSYGGLSSYNEQFF.